These T cell receptor beta chains were read from a single sample in a study of cytomegalovirus exposure and HLA in healthy donors. TCRdb keeps only in-frame clones here, not all; method: immunoSEQ multiplex PCR. Of about 190,000 clones listed, around 78% are singletons. Sequences were obtained from PBMCs. Every receptor here comes from a woman aged 25-40 years in good health and CMV-seropositive. CDR3s include the opening cysteine and the closing phenylalanine or tryptophan. A D gene is named only where the DNA matches it firmly. The size field is filled for only some rows; it gives once, few, many or a size class.

>TRBJ2-1|TRBV5-1|TRBD2|.
TGCGCCAGCAGCTTCCGACTAGCGGGACGGGGCAATGAGCAGTTCTTC
CASSFRLAGRGNEQFF
>TRBJ2-1|TRBV11-3|TRBD2|.
TGTGCCAGCAGCTCAGGACTAGCGGGAACGCTTAACAATGAGCAGTTCTTC
CASSSGLAGTLNNEQFF
>TRBJ1-2|TRBV28|TRBD1|few
TGTGCCAGCAGCCGGGACAGGGGTAACTATGGCTACACCTTC
CASSRDRGNYGYTF
>TRBJ2-4|TRBV7-2|.|.
TGTGCCAGCAGCTACCGACAGAGCCAAAACATTCAGTACTTC
CASSYRQSQNIQYF
>TRBJ2-5|TRBV6-5|TRBD1|few
TGTGCCAGCAAACTTACTTCCGGGACAGGGGAGACCCAGTACTTC
CASKLTSGTGETQYF
>TRBJ2-1|TRBV4-1|TRBD2|.
TGCGCCAGCAGCCTTAGCGGGGGGCCCTACAATGAGCAGTTCTTC
CASSLSGGPYNEQFF
>TRBJ1-1|TRBV27|.|once
TGTGCCAGCAGCCAGGGTATGAACACTGAAGCTTTCTTT
CASSQGMNTEAFF
>TRBJ2-3|TRBV6-4|TRBD2|.
TGTGCCAGCAGTGCGACTAGCGGGGGGGCAGATACGCAGTATTTT
CASSATSGGADTQYF
>TRBJ2-1|TRBV11-3|.|few
TGTGCCAGCAGCTTAAAGGGGCCGTCCTACAATGAGCAGTTCTTC
CASSLKGPSYNEQFF
>TRBJ2-1|TRBV7-3|TRBD1|.
TGTGCCAGCAGCCTGGGACAGCTCTACAATGAGCAGTTCTTC
CASSLGQLYNEQFF
>TRBJ2-3|TRBV11-2|TRBD2|.
TGTGCCAGCAGCTCCCTAGCGGGACCTCCAGATACGCAGTATTTT
CASSSLAGPPDTQYF
>TRBJ1-1|TRBV12-5|.|.
TGTGCTAGTGCCCCGGGACTTACTGAAGCTTTCTTT
CASAPGLTEAFF
>TRBJ1-6|TRBV6-1|.|few
TGTGCCAGCAGTGAATCGGTTTCCTATAATTCACCCCTCCACTTT
CASSESVSYNSPLHF
>TRBJ2-5|TRBV27|TRBD2|.
TGTGCCAGCAAGAAGCGGGGGGTACAAGAGACCCAGTACTTC
CASKKRGVQETQYF
>TRBJ1-4|TRBV12-1|.|few
TGTGCCAGCAGCTTTGCCCGTGACAGGAATGAAAAACTGTTTTTT
CASSFARDRNEKLFF
>TRBJ2-5|TRBV19|TRBD2|once
TGTGCCAGTAGTATTCGGACTAGCGGAACGGAGACCCAGTACTTC
CASSIRTSGTETQYF
>TRBJ2-5|TRBV7-9|.|.
TGTGCCAGCAGCTCCTCAGGGAAGGTCGGTCCAGAGACCCAGTACTTC
CASSSSGKVGPETQYF
>TRBJ2-1|TRBV4-1|.|.
TGCGCCAGCAGCCAAGTTCGTGAGGCGGGATCCTACAATGAGCAGTTCTTC
CASSQVREAGSYNEQFF
>TRBJ1-1|TRBV5-1|TRBD1|.
TGCGCCAGCAGCGACGGACAGGCCCTGAACACTGAAGCTTTCTTT
CASSDGQALNTEAFF
>TRBJ2-3|TRBV6-4|TRBD2|.
TGTGCCAGCAGTGTGTCTAGCGGATCAGATACGCAGTATTTT
CASSVSSGSDTQYF
>TRBJ1-1|TRBV5-6|TRBD1|.
TGTGCCAGCAGCTTTGCGGACAGGGGGCACACTGAAGCTTTCTTT
CASSFADRGHTEAFF
>TRBJ1-2|TRBV28|TRBD1|few
TGTGCCAGCAGTTTATTTCTCGTCGGGACAGGGGACGGCTACACCTTC
CASSLFLVGTGDGYTF
>TRBJ2-7|TRBV29-1|TRBD2|.
TGCAGCGCTCTAGCGGCCCCCTACGAGCAGTACTTC
CSALAAPYEQYF
>TRBJ1-4|TRBV14|TRBD1|.
TGTGCCAGCGGCAGGGACAGGCAGGAAAAACTGTTTTTT
CASGRDRQEKLFF
>TRBJ1-5|TRBV7-2|.|.
TGTGCCAGCAGCTTAGTAGGGGGTATGAGCAATCAGCCCCAGCATTTT
CASSLVGGMSNQPQHF
>TRBJ1-5|TRBV2|TRBD1|.
TGTGCCAGCAGGGGACAGGCCGGCAATCAGCCCCAGCATTTT
CASRGQAGNQPQHF
>TRBJ2-3|TRBV6-5|TRBD2|.
TGTGCCAGCAGTTTGGGACTAGCGGGACCCACAGATACGCAGTATTTT
CASSLGLAGPTDTQYF
>TRBJ1-2|TRBV12-5|.|.
TGTGCTAGTGGTTTTTGGGGAGGAGACTATGGCTACACCTTC
CASGFWGGDYGYTF
>TRBJ2-6|TRBV18|.|.
TGTGCCAGCTCTCAGGGGTTGCAGGGGGCCAACGTCCTGACTTTC
CASSQGLQGANVLTF
>TRBJ2-3|TRBV7-8|.|once
TGTGCCAGCAGCTTACGGCGGGAAACAGATACGCAGTATTTT
CASSLRRETDTQYF
>TRBJ2-3|TRBV28|.|.
TGTGCCAGCAGTTCCCCGACTCGAAGCACAGATACGCAGTATTTT
CASSSPTRSTDTQYF
>TRBJ1-3|TRBV28|.|.
TGTGCCAGCAGTATACCGGGTCTTTCCTCTGGAAACACCATATATTTT
CASSIPGLSSGNTIYF
>TRBJ1-6|TRBV5-6|.|.
TGTGCCAGCAGCTTGGCCTCGGAGGGGAGATCACCCCTCCACTTT
CASSLASEGRSPLHF
>TRBJ2-3|TRBV11-3|TRBD1|.
TGTGCCAGCAGCCCGGGGACAGGGGACACAGATACGCAGTATTTT
CASSPGTGDTDTQYF
>TRBJ2-1|TRBV11-2|.|.
TGTGCCAGCAGCTTAGAGAGCGGCGCATTATACAATGAGCAGTTCTTC
CASSLESGALYNEQFF
>TRBJ2-7|TRBV5-1|TRBD2|.
TGCGCCAGCAGCACGGGAGGGCCGTCCGACGAGCAGTACTTC
CASSTGGPSDEQYF
>TRBJ2-4|TRBV19|TRBD2|.
TGTGCCAGTAGTACCTCCTTCTTGACTAGCGTTAAAAACATTCAGTACTTC
CASSTSFLTSVKNIQYF
>TRBJ1-5|TRBV28|.|few
TGTGCCAGCAGTTTACTGTATCAGCCCCAGCATTTT
CASSLLYQPQHF
>TRBJ2-1|TRBV5-1|.|.
TGCGCCAGCAGTAACAAGCAGGGGTCCTACAATGAGCAGTTCTTC
CASSNKQGSYNEQFF
>TRBJ2-5|TRBV4-3|TRBD2|few
TGCGCCAGCAGCCAAGATCTAGCGGGAGACGAGACCCAGTACTTC
CASSQDLAGDETQYF
>TRBJ1-5|TRBV12-5|.|.
TGTGCTAGTGGTTTGGTAAGACCACCCCTCGGCAGGGGCGACGATAGCAATCAGCCCCAGCATTTT
CASGLVRPPLGRGDDSNQPQHF
>TRBJ2-3|TRBV10-1|.|.
TGCGCCAGCAGCAACGGGGGGCGAGATACGCAGTATTTT
CASSNGGRDTQYF
>TRBJ2-7|TRBV5-4|.|.
TGTGCCAGCAGCTTGGATCTAGCGACCTCCTACGAGCAGTACTTC
CASSLDLATSYEQYF
>TRBJ2-7|TRBV9|.|once
TGTGCCAGCAGCATAGGAGGTCCTGGGTCCTACGAGCAGTACTTC
CASSIGGPGSYEQYF
>TRBJ2-2|TRBV28|.|once
TGTGCCAGCAGTTTTGAAAGGGGGAGAAACACCGGGGAGCTGTTTTTT
CASSFERGRNTGELFF
>TRBJ2-6|TRBV12-1|.|.
TGTGCCAGCAGCGCGGACCCCAGAACAGGGTCTGGGGCCAACGTCCTGACTTTC
CASSADPRTGSGANVLTF
>TRBJ1-5|TRBV28|.|.
TGTGCCAGCAGGGGGACAAGAAATCAGCCCCAGCATTTT
CASRGTRNQPQHF
>TRBJ1-5|TRBV19|.|.
TGTGCCAGTAGGGTACAAGGCAATCAGCCCCAGCATTTT
CASRVQGNQPQHF
>TRBJ2-3|TRBV9|.|.
TGTGCCAGCAGCGTAGACACTAGACTTCATACGCAGTATTTT
CASSVDTRLHTQYF
>TRBJ2-4|TRBV4-2|TRBD2|.
TGTGCCAGCAGCCAAGGCCATCGGGAGGGTAAAAACATTCAGTACTTC
CASSQGHREGKNIQYF
>TRBJ2-1|TRBV30|.|.
TGTGCCTGGAGTGTATGGAACAGGGAACCCGAGCAGTTCTTC
CAWSVWNREPEQFF
>TRBJ1-1|TRBV7-8|.|.
TGTGCCAGTCTGACAGTTTCAAGCACTGAAGCTTTCTTT
CASLTVSSTEAFF
>TRBJ2-1|TRBV30|TRBD1|.
TGTGCCCGGAGTGGACGACAGGGTCGGTCCTACAATGAGCAGTTCTTC
CARSGRQGRSYNEQFF